One and the same sample provided the 3 T cell receptor beta chains below, sequenced in a study of cytomegalovirus exposure and HLA in healthy donors. Both 60 Vbeta primers and 13 Jbeta primers went into the PCR. Profiled with immunoSEQ multiplex PCR; TCRdb holds only in-frame clones, not every one. This table has 100,000 to 150,000 clones, approximately 69% appearing once. Sequencing was done on a sample of PBMCs. The source of these receptors is a man aged 35 to 55 in good health and CMV-seropositive.

The chain combines TRBV5-6 with TRBJ2-7; D may be TRBD2 (7 bases). CDR3 length: 16 residues. Trimming cost V 4 bases and J 4 bases, with 21 bases left between them. Germline loops: CDR1 SGHDT, CDR2 YYEEEE. The CDR3 bases are TGTGCCAGCAGCGGGTCACTAGAAGGGGGGGTATACGAGCAGTACTTC. The encoded protein is CASSGSLEGGVYEQYF.

The rearrangement uses TRBV6-1 and TRBJ2-1, with a weak D call TRBD1 (7 bases). With 6 bases removed from V and 4 bases from J, the gap between germline ends came to 13 bases. The CDR3 has 14 amino acids. Germline CDR1 is MNHNS and CDR2 is SASEGT. The CDR3 DNA reads TGTGCCAGCAGCCCATCAGGGGGGTACAATGAGCAGTTCTTC. Translated, it gives CASSPSGGYNEQFF.

This chain's CDR3 is CASSTSRQNQPQHF. DNA for the CDR3: TGTGCCAGCAGTACTTCAAGACAGAATCAGCCCCAGCATTTT. The gene calls are TRBV6-1 and TRBJ1-5; D might be TRBD1 (5 bases). Germline CDR1 is MNHNS and CDR2 is SASEGT. The ends were cut back, 5 bases at V and 4 bases at J, with 12 bases in the middle. This CDR3 comprises 14 residues.